Listed below are T cell receptor beta chains from one sample, sequenced in a study of Graves' ophthalmopathy and Graves' hyperthyroidism. MiXCR, run by TCRdb on the multiplex PCR reads, gives a single entry per CDR3 protein. The repertoire includes about 420,000 distinct CDR3 sequences, around 21% of them detected once, and around 3.2% sits in the top ten. Sequences were obtained from peripheral blood. The receptors were sampled from a woman aged 18-29 years with stable Graves' hyperthyroidism. The CDR3 runs from the conserved cysteine through the conserved F or W. The order of the fields is J gene, V gene, clone size, D gene, CDR3 protein, CDR3 DNA. A D gene is named only where the DNA matches it firmly. Where a row states a size, it is once, few, many or the class of an expanded clone; other rows omit it.

J: TRBJ1-1
V: TRBV6-5
size: many
D: TRBD1
CDR3: CASSLTGGRGNTEAFF
DNA: TGTGCCAGCAGTTTGACAGGGGGCAGGGGGAACACTGAAGCTTTCTTT

J: TRBJ1-6
V: TRBV5-1
size: many
D: NA
CDR3: CASSSENSPLHF
DNA: TGCGCCAGCAGCTCGGAGAATTCACCCCTCCACTTT

J: TRBJ2-5
V: TRBV6-1
size: NA
D: NA
CDR3: CASSGSRETQYF
DNA: TGTGCCAGCAGTGGGAGTAGAGAGACCCAGTACTTC

J: TRBJ2-7
V: TRBV4-1
size: many
D: TRBD1
CDR3: CASSQPTGRGHEQYF
DNA: TGCGCCAGCAGCCAACCGACAGGGAGAGGACACGAGCAGTACTTC

J: TRBJ1-1
V: TRBV20-1
size: many
D: NA
CDR3: CSARDRELITEAFF
DNA: TGCAGTGCTAGAGACAGGGAGCTGATTACTGAAGCTTTCTTT

J: TRBJ2-5
V: TRBV2
size: NA
D: NA
CDR3: CASRDSSQGETQYF
DNA: TGTGCCAGCAGGGACAGCTCTCAGGGAGAGACCCAGTACTTC

J: TRBJ1-1
V: TRBV4-1
size: many
D: NA
CDR3: CASSQDPRWTEAFF
DNA: TGCGCCAGCAGCCAAGATCCCCGATGGACTGAAGCTTTCTTT

J: TRBJ1-1
V: TRBV29-1
size: many
D: NA
CDR3: CSVSTGLNTEAFF
DNA: TGCAGCGTCTCGACAGGTTTGAACACTGAAGCTTTCTTT

J: TRBJ2-2
V: TRBV20-1
size: many
D: NA
CDR3: CSARRRGSGGELFF
DNA: TGCAGTGCTAGACGGCGGGGTAGCGGCGGGGAGCTGTTTTTT

J: TRBJ2-5
V: TRBV12-3/TRBV12-4
size: many
D: TRBD2
CDR3: CASRPSGIGGETQYF
DNA: TGTGCCAGCAGACCTAGCGGGATCGGCGGAGAGACCCAGTACTTC

J: TRBJ2-7
V: TRBV28
size: many
D: TRBD1
CDR3: CASSLADRRSYEQYF
DNA: TGTGCCAGCAGTTTGGCGGACAGGCGCTCCTACGAGCAGTACTTC

J: TRBJ1-2
V: TRBV7-2
size: many
D: NA
CDR3: CASNRDIYGYTF
DNA: TGTGCCAGCAATCGGGATATCTATGGCTACACCTTC

J: TRBJ1-5
V: TRBV2
size: many
D: NA
CDR3: CASSESMGYSNQPQHF
DNA: TGTGCCAGCAGTGAAAGTATGGGATATAGCAATCAGCCCCAGCATTTT

J: TRBJ1-5
V: TRBV30
size: NA
D: TRBD1
CDR3: CAWRQTGAQQPQHF
DNA: TGTGCCTGGAGGCAAACAGGGGCCCAACAGCCCCAGCATTTT

J: TRBJ2-5
V: TRBV24-1
size: NA
D: NA
CDR3: CATSDSDLRMSVTQYF
DNA: TGTGCCACCAGTGATTCGGACCTGCGGATGTCGGTGACCCAGTACTTC

J: TRBJ1-2
V: TRBV18
size: NA
D: TRBD1
CDR3: CASSPDRQGAMRGYTF
DNA: TGTGCCAGCTCACCAGATCGACAGGGGGCAATGCGAGGCTACACCTTC

J: TRBJ1-1
V: TRBV29-1
size: many
D: NA
CDR3: CSVEEGMGTEAFF
DNA: TGCAGCGTTGAAGAAGGGATGGGCACTGAAGCTTTCTTT

J: TRBJ2-5
V: TRBV20-1
size: many
D: TRBD2
CDR3: CSARRLAGGPQYQETQYF
DNA: TGCAGTGCCAGGAGGCTAGCGGGAGGGCCTCAGTACCAAGAGACCCAGTACTTC

J: TRBJ1-5
V: TRBV24-1
size: NA
D: TRBD1
CDR3: CATGSRGSSQPQHF
DNA: TGTGCCACCGGTAGCAGGGGGTCGTCTCAGCCCCAGCATTTT

J: TRBJ2-7
V: TRBV5-1
size: many
D: TRBD1
CDR3: CASSLTPGQGSYEQYF
DNA: TGCGCCAGCAGCTTAACGCCGGGACAGGGCTCCTACGAGCAGTACTTC

J: TRBJ1-1
V: TRBV12-3/TRBV12-4
size: NA
D: TRBD1
CDR3: CASSRDRVAEAFF
DNA: TGTGCCAGCAGTCGAGACAGGGTCGCTGAAGCTTTCTTT

J: TRBJ2-7
V: TRBV6-5
size: once
D: NA
CDR3: CASSYHYGSSYEQYF
DNA: TGTGCCAGCAGTTACCATTACGGGAGCTCCTACGAGCAGTACTTC

J: TRBJ2-7
V: TRBV7-8
size: many
D: TRBD2
CDR3: CASSRGLAGGTPYEQYF
DNA: TGTGCCAGCAGCAGGGGACTAGCGGGAGGAACCCCCTACGAGCAGTACTTC

J: TRBJ1-5
V: TRBV6-5
size: many
D: TRBD1
CDR3: CASSRTGTSAPQHF
DNA: TGTGCCAGCAGTCGGACAGGGACAAGTGCGCCCCAGCATTTT

J: TRBJ1-3
V: TRBV7-2
size: many
D: NA
CDR3: CASSVRDGSGNTIYF
DNA: TGTGCCAGCAGCGTTCGGGACGGCTCTGGAAACACCATATATTTT

J: TRBJ2-4
V: TRBV7-6
size: few
D: NA
CDR3: CASTPGPDKNIKYF
DNA: TGTGCCAGCACCCCCGGACCGGATAAAAACATTAAGTACTTC

J: TRBJ2-5
V: TRBV2
size: few
D: TRBD1
CDR3: CASTPGQSLWF
DNA: TGTGCCAGCACCCCGGGACAGTCGCTCTGGTTC

J: TRBJ2-7
V: TRBV12-3/TRBV12-4
size: many
D: TRBD2
CDR3: CASSIAGEAYEQYF
DNA: TGTGCCAGCAGTATAGCGGGAGAGGCCTACGAGCAGTACTTC

J: TRBJ1-5
V: TRBV6-5
size: many
D: TRBD1
CDR3: CASSIGQGGQPQHF
DNA: TGTGCCAGCAGCATCGGACAGGGCGGGCAGCCCCAGCATTTT

J: TRBJ2-7
V: TRBV10-1
size: once
D: NA
CDR3: CVSLQGEDYEQYF
DNA: TGCGTCAGTCTACAGGGAGAGGACTACGAGCAGTACTTC

J: TRBJ1-2
V: TRBV12-3/TRBV12-4
size: once
D: NA
CDR3: CASSSGTTSNYGYTF
DNA: TGTGCCAGCAGCTCCGGGACCACTTCTAACTATGGCTACACCTTC

J: TRBJ1-1
V: TRBV7-3
size: many
D: NA
CDR3: CASSLRWGTEAFF
DNA: TGTGCCAGCAGCTTAAGATGGGGCACTGAAGCTTTCTTT

J: TRBJ2-5
V: TRBV7-2
size: many
D: NA
CDR3: CASSFAGQYQETQYF
DNA: TGTGCCAGCAGCTTCGCCGGCCAGTACCAAGAGACCCAGTACTTC

J: TRBJ2-4
V: TRBV19
size: many
D: TRBD2
CDR3: CASSSGLASNIQYF
DNA: TGTGCCAGTAGTTCAGGACTAGCGAGTAACATTCAGTACTTC

J: TRBJ1-5
V: TRBV12-3/TRBV12-4
size: NA
D: NA
CDR3: CASSLDNLSNQPQHF
DNA: TGTGCCAGCAGTTTAGACAATCTTAGCAATCAGCCCCAGCATTTT

J: TRBJ1-1
V: TRBV4-3
size: many
D: NA
CDR3: CASKGGGQRIDKWGTEAFF
DNA: TGCGCCAGCAAAGGGGGTGGGCAGCGGATAGACAAGTGGGGCACTGAAGCTTTCTTT

J: TRBJ2-6
V: TRBV12-3/TRBV12-4
size: NA
D: TRBD1
CDR3: CASSLANRGLGANVLTF
DNA: TGTGCCAGCAGTTTAGCAAACAGGGGGCTTGGGGCCAACGTCCTGACTTTC

J: TRBJ1-3
V: TRBV12-3/TRBV12-4
size: many
D: NA
CDR3: CASSSMGNTIYF
DNA: TGTGCCAGCAGCTCAATGGGAAACACCATATATTTT

J: TRBJ2-2
V: TRBV4-1
size: many
D: TRBD2
CDR3: CASSHSGRAGRTGELFF
DNA: TGCGCCAGCAGCCATAGCGGGAGGGCCGGGAGAACCGGGGAGCTGTTTTTT

J: TRBJ1-2
V: TRBV5-1
size: many
D: TRBD1
CDR3: CASSSSFRGRFNYGYTF
DNA: TGCGCCAGCAGCTCATCCTTTAGGGGGCGATTCAACTATGGCTACACCTTC

J: TRBJ1-1
V: TRBV20-1
size: few
D: TRBD1
CDR3: CSTGQVGTEAFF
DNA: TGCAGTACAGGACAGGTGGGCACTGAAGCTTTCTTT

J: TRBJ2-3
V: TRBV12-3/TRBV12-4
size: many
D: NA
CDR3: CASSFGADTQYF
DNA: TGTGCCAGCAGTTTTGGGGCAGATACGCAGTATTTT

J: TRBJ2-2
V: TRBV27
size: many
D: TRBD2
CDR3: CASTRGREYGGELFF
DNA: TGTGCCAGCACCCGCGGGCGGGAGTATGGCGGGGAGCTGTTTTTT

J: TRBJ2-5
V: TRBV5-1
size: NA
D: NA
CDR3: CANSFKETQYF
DNA: TGCGCCAACAGCTTCAAAGAGACCCAGTACTTC

J: TRBJ2-7
V: TRBV29-1
size: many
D: NA
CDR3: CSVLLGGNYEQYF
DNA: TGCAGCGTCCTCTTGGGGGGAAACTACGAGCAGTACTTC

J: TRBJ1-5
V: TRBV5-1
size: many
D: NA
CDR3: CASSLRTGSNQPQHF
DNA: TGCGCCAGCAGCTTGAGAACGGGAAGCAATCAGCCCCAGCATTTT

J: TRBJ2-5
V: TRBV7-9
size: many
D: NA
CDR3: CASSPQWGETQYF
DNA: TGTGCCAGCAGCCCTCAGTGGGGAGAGACCCAGTACTTC

J: TRBJ2-5
V: TRBV28
size: once
D: TRBD2
CDR3: CASSTETSGFQETQYF
DNA: TGTGCCAGCAGTACCGAGACTAGCGGGTTTCAAGAGACCCAGTACTTC